This T cell receptor beta chain was recorded in a study of CD8 T cells in ankylosing spondylitis. The study's findings and limits: A TCR beta motif of roughly eight highly homologous variants appeared characteristic of ankylosing spondylitis blood.

This clonotype has only a few counts. Antigen: not known. The CDR3 runs to 15 residues. CDR1 is SGHAT, CDR2 FQNNGV, per germline. J lost 11 bases, V lost 0 bases, and 6 bases had no gene match. TCRdb recomputed calls from the 5' RACE reads with MiXCR, one row per CDR3 protein. The sample records some 220,000 distinct CDR3 sequences, 6% to 8% being singletons. Specimen: blood, either unsorted or a sorted T cell fraction (not recorded which). The chain recombines TRBV11-2 with TRBJ2-1; TRBD2 agrees at 11 bases. This TCR derives from a male donor with ankylosing spondylitis. The CDR3: CASSLDHTSGSQQFF. CDR3 in DNA: TGTGCCAGCAGCTTAGATCACACTAGCGGGAGTCAGCAGTTCTTC.